Below are 25 T cell receptor beta chains sequenced from a single sample in a study of blood T cell repertoires in COVID-19. Clones were read by immunoSEQ multiplex PCR, and TCRdb kept only the in-frame ones, dropping some. Here the sample spans about 160,000 clones, approximately 85% being singletons. Sequenced material: peripheral blood. These receptors originate from a woman aged 55-69 years with COVID-19, enrolled during active disease.

V gene TRBV29-1 combines with J gene TRBJ1-1; D remains ambiguous. Trimming cost V 4 bases and J 2 bases, with 11 bases left between them. Per the germline V gene, CDR1 is SQVTM and CDR2 is ANQGSEA. This CDR3 spans 13 amino acids. The CDR3 here is CSVGGLGNTEAFF. In nucleotides, the CDR3 is TGCAGCGTTGGAGGGCTCGGAAACACTGAAGCTTTCTTT. The complete variable domain, with remaining parts taken from reference TRBV29-1 and TRBJ1-1, reads SAVISQKPSRDICQRGTSLTIQCQVDSQVTMMFWYRQQPGQSLTLIATANQGSEATYESGFVIDKFPISRPNLTFSTLTVSNMSPEDSSIYLCSVGGLGNTEAFFGQGTRLTVV.

This chain connects TRBV5-6 to TRBJ2-6; a weak D match, TRBD2 (5 bases). V lost 4 bases, J lost 2 bases, and 13 bases lay in between. Germline values: CDR1 SGHDT, CDR2 YYEEEE. CDR3 length: 16 residues. Written as DNA, the CDR3 is TGTGCCAGCAGCCCCCCTCTCGGGACTGGGGCCAACGTCCTGACTTTC. Amino acid sequence: CASSPPLGTGANVLTF. Together with reference TRBV5-6 and TRBJ2-6, the CDR3 gives the full variable domain: DAGVTQSPTHLIKTRGQQVTLRCSPKSGHDTVSWYQQALGQGPQFIFQYYEEEERQRGNFPDRFSGHQFPNYSSELNVNALLLGDSALYLCASSPPLGTGANVLTFGAGSRLTVL.

The J gene is TRBJ2-3, the V gene TRBV18, with a tentative D call TRBD1 (6 bases). Trimming shortened V by 1 base and J by 2 bases, and 10 bases separated the two germline ends. The germline V gene encodes CDR1 KGHSH and CDR2 LQKENI. The length of the CDR3 is 15 residues. DNA for the CDR3: TGTGCCAGCTCACCACGCAGGGGATACACAGATACGCAGTATTTT. Amino acids: CASSPRRGYTDTQYF.

This clone was counted a few times. The chain combines TRBV4-1 with TRBJ1-1; the D gene is possibly TRBD1 (6 bases). The CDR3 length is 15 residues. V gave up 1 base and J gave up 3 bases, with 12 bases separating them. CDR1 and CDR2 from the germline V gene are MGHRA and YSYEKL. The CDR3 DNA sequence: TGCGCCAGCAGCCAAGCGACAGGACTGTACACTGAAGCTTTCTTT. This translates into CASSQATGLYTEAFF.

The chain carries TRBV2 and TRBJ1-1, with D possibly matching TRBD1 (6 bases). The CDR3 is 14 amino acids. V lost 6 bases and J lost 5, with 16 bases in between. Germline CDR1 reads SNHLY; CDR2 reads FYNNEI. The CDR3, as DNA: TGTGCCAGCAGCCGAACCGGGGGGCTGACTGAAGCTTTCTTT. Translated, it gives CASSRTGGLTEAFF.

The J gene is TRBJ1-3, the V gene TRBV19; D ambiguous. The V end was cut by 5 bases, the J end by 4 bases, with 18 bases between. Germline-derived CDR1 and CDR2 are LNHDA and SQIVND (reference sequence). The CDR3 contains 16 residues. For the CDR3, the DNA is TGTGCCAGTAGTCCTACTGACCGGGGAAAAGGAAACACCATATATTTT. This codes for CASSPTDRGKGNTIYF.

This clone was recorded once. CDR3 nucleotides: TGTGCCAGCGACAGGGGAGCGCGGGAGGGCCGTTTTTCCTACGAGCAGTACTTC. Translated, it gives CASDRGAREGRFSYEQYF. This chain uses TRBV28 with TRBJ2-7; D possibly corresponds to TRBD2 (9 bases). The CDR3 runs 18 residues. Between the trimmed V and J ends, which lost 8 bases and 1 base, there was a span of 27 bases. The germline gives CDR1 MDHEN, CDR2 SYDVKM.

In its sample, this clone was seen once. This chain uses TRBV29-1 with TRBJ2-5; 9 bases line up with TRBD2. The germline V gene encodes CDR1 SQVTM and CDR2 ANQGSEA. The CDR3 is 13 residues long. V gave up 1 base and J gave up 5 bases; unmatched junction bases: 2. CDR3 loop: CSVEVLAGETQYF. CDR3 in DNA: TGCAGCGTTGAAGTCCTAGCGGGGGAGACCCAGTACTTC.

The chain combines TRBV7-3 with TRBJ2-3, with TRBD2 matching 13 bases. The V gene's germline CDR1 is SGHTA and CDR2 FQGTGA. V shed 5 bases, J shed 1 base, and the junction held 9 bases outside the gene matches. CDR3 size: 18 residues. The CDR3 here is CASSAPGTSGTRTDTQYF. CDR3 DNA sequence: TGTGCCAGCAGCGCACCCGGGACTAGCGGGACGCGCACAGATACGCAGTATTTT.

The genes are TRBV27 and TRBJ1-1, with 11 nucleotides matching TRBD1. This CDR3 has 17 amino acids. From germline, CDR1 is MNHEY and CDR2 SMNVEV (reference sequence). The V segment lost 4 bases and the J segment 4 bases; nucleotides outside the gene matches: 11. The CDR3 loop reads CASSSSGTGGWGTEAFF. For the CDR3, the DNA is TGTGCCAGCAGTTCCTCCGGGACAGGGGGTTGGGGCACTGAAGCTTTCTTT.

This clone came up a few times. The J gene is TRBJ1-5, the V gene TRBV12-3 or TRBV12-4; a possible D gene is TRBD1 (5 bases). CDR3 size: 13 residues. V was cut by 3 bases and J by 4 bases, with 7 bases left in between. The CDR3 reads CASSFAGNQPQHF. CDR3 nucleotides: TGTGCCAGCAGTTTTGCAGGGAATCAGCCCCAGCATTTT.

This clone was observed a few times. V is TRBV28 and J is TRBJ1-4, with 7 bases identical to TRBD1. The CDR3 is made up of 13 amino acids. Germline values: CDR1 MDHEN, CDR2 SYDVKM. After removal of 7 bases from V and 4 bases from J, the junction contained 3 bases not matched to a gene. The CDR3 is CASMAGGNEKLFF. The CDR3, as DNA: TGTGCCAGCATGGCAGGGGGTAATGAAAAACTGTTTTTT.

The V gene is TRBV19, the J gene TRBJ2-1, with TRBD2 matching 14 bases. Per the germline V gene, CDR1 is LNHDA and CDR2 is SQIVND (reference sequence). V was pared by 7 bases and J by 9 bases, with 8 bases of the junction left unmatched. The CDR3 extends over 15 amino acids. As DNA, the CDR3 is TGTGCCAGTACCCAGACTAGCGGGAGGGCCGCTGAGCAGTTCTTC. Encoded protein: CASTQTSGRAAEQFF.

This clone was seen only a few times. This rearrangement joins TRBV6-6 to TRBJ1-4; 9 nucleotides line up with TRBD1. Losses at the gene ends were 2 bases for V and 4 bases for J; bases not matched to a gene: 2. CDR3 length: 15 residues. CDR1 and CDR2 (germline): MNHNY, SVGAGI (reference sequence). The CDR3 nucleotides are TGTGCCAGCAGTTACGTGACAGGGGGTAATGAAAAACTGTTTTTT. Its protein is CASSYVTGGNEKLFF.

This clone has just one count. The J gene is TRBJ2-7, the V gene TRBV28, with 7 bases aligning to TRBD2. This CDR3 region has 15 residues. Trimming at V came to 6 bases and at J to 2 bases, leaving 10 bases not matched to a gene. Germline CDR1 is MDHEN and CDR2 is SYDVKM. In nucleotides, the CDR3 is TGTGCCAGCAGAACCCAAACCGGGACTACCTACGAGCAGTACTTC. Translated: CASRTQTGTTYEQYF.

The rearrangement uses TRBV7-3 and TRBJ2-5; tentatively, D is TRBD2 (7 bases). Per germline, CDR1 SGHTA and CDR2 FQGTGA. The V end was cut by 2 bases, the J end by 1 base, with 11 bases between. CDR3 length equals 15 residues. The CDR3 loop is CASSLGGAGQETQYF. The CDR3 region has the DNA TGTGCCAGCAGCTTAGGGGGGGCGGGCCAAGAGACCCAGTACTTC.

CDR3 amino acids: CASSSLQPGSSTDTQYF. As DNA, the CDR3 is TGTGCCAGTAGTAGCCTCCAGCCAGGGTCCAGCACAGATACGCAGTATTTT. The chain links TRBV19 to TRBJ2-3, with a possible D match to TRBD1 (5 bases). Germline V gene data show CDR1 as LNHDA and CDR2 as SQIVND (reference sequence). V was clipped by 4 bases and J by 0 bases, with 17 bases between them. The CDR3 runs 17 residues.

The chain links TRBV24-1 to TRBJ1-2; TRBD1 might be the D (5 bases). The CDR3 is 15 amino acids. Germline-derived CDR1 and CDR2 are KGHDR and SFDVKD. Trimming cost V 3 bases and J 0 bases, with 10 bases left between them. The CDR3 region is CATSDRGDPNYGYTF. CDR3 DNA: TGTGCCACCAGTGATCGGGGGGATCCTAACTATGGCTACACCTTC.

This rearrangement joins TRBV5-4 to TRBJ1-1; 7 nucleotides match TRBD1. After removal of 4 bases from V and 0 bases from J, the junction contained 12 bases not matched to a gene. The CDR3 runs 17 residues. CDR1 is SGHNT and CDR2 is YYREEE in the germline V gene (reference sequence). CDR3 region: CASSRNRGTLMNTEAFF. Here the CDR3 DNA reads TGTGCCAGCAGCCGGAACAGGGGAACGCTCATGAACACTGAAGCTTTCTTT.

The rearrangement joins TRBV28 to TRBJ1-4; D perhaps matches TRBD1 (5 bases). This CDR3 region has 17 residues. CDR1 and CDR2 from the germline V gene are MDHEN and SYDVKM. V lost 4 bases to trimming and J lost 0 bases, with 15 bases between them. CDR3 DNA sequence: TGTGCCAGCAGTTCCCAGACAGTAATTGCAACTAATGAAAAACTGTTTTTT. Translated: CASSSQTVIATNEKLFF.

The rearrangement links TRBV27 to TRBJ2-7; 8 nucleotides line up with TRBD1. With 6 bases clipped from V and 0 bases from J, the junction kept 4 bases outside the gene matches. This CDR3 spans 14 amino acids. The germline V gene has CDR1 MNHEY and CDR2 SMNVEV (reference sequence). The CDR3 sequence: CASRGTGLSYEQYF. DNA of the CDR3: TGTGCCAGCAGGGGGACAGGACTCTCCTACGAGCAGTACTTC.

The chain couples TRBV3-1 (or the pseudogene TRBV3-2) to TRBJ1-6; the D gene is possibly TRBD1 (6 bases). CDR1 is LGHDT and CDR2 is YNNKEL in the germline V gene (reference sequence). V was pared by 0 bases and J by 9 bases, with 21 bases between. The CDR3 spans 18 residues. Here the CDR3 reads CASSQERGSPRGGSPLHF. CDR3 DNA sequence: TGTGCCAGCAGCCAAGAGAGGGGGTCACCCCGAGGTGGTTCACCCCTCCACTTT.

The chain uses TRBV6-6 and TRBJ1-1; TRBD1 matches at 12 bases. CDR3 size: 17 residues. The junction had 7 bases not matched to a gene; V was cut back by 5 bases and J by 0 bases. The germline CDR1 and CDR2 sequences are MNHNY and SVGAGI (reference sequence). Written as DNA, the CDR3 is TGTGCCAGCAGTCGGGGACAGGGGGCAATCATGAACACTGAAGCTTTCTTT. It specifies CASSRGQGAIMNTEAFF.

The chain links TRBV5-1 to TRBJ2-1; no reliable D call. V dropped 1 base and J dropped 5 bases, with 10 bases sitting between them. The length of the CDR3 is 14 residues. CDR1 and CDR2 (germline): SGHRS, YFSETQ. CDR3 DNA: TGCGCCAGCAGCTTGTACACAGCAAACAATGAGCAGTTCTTC. It is translated as CASSLYTANNEQFF.

J is TRBJ2-3 and V is TRBV28; TRBD2 matches 10 bases. The CDR3 spans 16 residues. Losses at the gene ends were 8 bases for V and 6 bases for J; bases not matched to a gene: 14. From germline, CDR1 is MDHEN and CDR2 SYDVKM. The CDR3 DNA is TGTGCCAGCGCGCGACCGGGACTAGCGAACAAGGATACGCAGTATTTT. Translating gives CASARPGLANKDTQYF.